A selection of T cell receptor beta chains follows, all from one sample in a study of technical replicates of blood from several donors. Data came from immunoSEQ multiplex PCR; TCRdb stores just in-frame clones and leaves some out. This table has 75,000 to 100,000 clones, roughly 94% appearing once. Sequenced: T cells isolated from PBMCs. The source is a human donor in good health. Both conserved end residues are part of each CDR3. Each record gives: V gene, J gene, D gene, clone size, CDR3 DNA, CDR3 protein. The D gene is left open where the match is weak. Part of the rows lack a size; the others show once, few, many or a class for expanded clones.

TRBV7-9	TRBJ2-3	TRBD2	-	TGTGCCAGCAGCTTAATTCTAGCGGGAGTAACAGATACGCAGTATTTT	CASSLILAGVTDTQYF
TRBV4-1	TRBJ2-1	TRBD2	once	TGCGCCAGCAGCCAAGTTAGCGGGAGGGCCGAAGAGCAGTTCTTC	CASSQVSGRAEEQFF
TRBV7-3	TRBJ1-1	-	-	TGTGCCAGCAGCTTGTATCTGAACACTGAAGCTTTCTTT	CASSLYLNTEAFF
TRBV28	TRBJ1-1	-	-	TGTGCCAGCAGTTTGGGCAGAGAAGCTTTCTTT	CASSLGREAFF
TRBV28	TRBJ1-5	-	-	TGTGCCACCGAAGACAGGCGTTATCAGCCCCAGCATTTT	CATEDRRYQPQHF
TRBV13	TRBJ2-1	-	-	TGTGCCAGCAGCCCACCCCCCTTAGCGGCGAGCTCCTACAATGAGCAGTTCTTC	CASSPPPLAASSYNEQFF
TRBV27	TRBJ2-7	TRBD2	once	TGTGCCAGCAGTTTGACCGGACCGATAGCGGGAAGTGCCTACGAGCAGTACTTC	CASSLTGPIAGSAYEQYF
TRBV23-1	TRBJ2-5	TRBD2	-	TGCGCCAGCAGTCAATCGGTAGGGGGGGAGGGTATAGCGGGAGGAGAGACCCAGTACTTC	CASSQSVGGEGIAGGETQYF
TRBV9	TRBJ2-2	TRBD1	-	TGTGCCAGCAGCTTGAGGACAGGGCAAACCGGGGAGCTGTTTTTT	CASSLRTGQTGELFF
TRBV27	TRBJ1-5	TRBD1	-	TGTGCCAGCAGTTCGTTACCGGGACAGCGTCATCAGCCCCAGCATTTT	CASSSLPGQRHQPQHF
TRBV10-3	TRBJ2-1	-	-	TGTGCCATCAGTGAGTCGACTGTGGATGAGCAGTTCTTC	CAISESTVDEQFF
TRBV9	TRBJ2-2	-	-	TGTGCCAGCAGCGCCCTACCCACCGGGGAGCTGTTTTTT	CASSALPTGELFF
TRBV19	TRBJ1-3	-	-	TGTGCCAGTAGTATCTCTCCGGTCCCTGGAAACACCATATATTTT	CASSISPVPGNTIYF
TRBV7-8	TRBJ2-7	TRBD1	-	TGTGCCAGCAGCTTAGCCGGGACAGGGTTCTACGAGCAGTACTTC	CASSLAGTGFYEQYF
TRBV4-1	TRBJ2-5	-	-	TGCGCCAGCAGCCAAGAAGGCCGACGAGGGACCCAGTACTTC	CASSQEGRRGTQYF
TRBV2	TRBJ1-2	TRBD1	-	TGTGCCAGCAGGACAGGGCCGGCTGGCTACACCTTC	CASRTGPAGYTF
TRBV2	TRBJ2-7	-	once	TGTGCCAGCAGTGCACAGCATTCCTACGAGCAGTACTTC	CASSAQHSYEQYF
TRBV13	TRBJ2-1	TRBD2	-	TGTGCCAGCAGCTTTAAGTTCTTAGCGGGAAATCAGTTCTTC	CASSFKFLAGNQFF
TRBV7-9	TRBJ2-4	TRBD1	once	TGTGCCAGCAGCATAAGACAGGGGGCAGCCAAAAACATTCAGTACTTC	CASSIRQGAAKNIQYF
TRBV30	TRBJ2-5	-	-	TGTGCCTGGAGTACGGGAGAAGAGACCCAGTACTTC	CAWSTGEETQYF
TRBV25-1	TRBJ1-1	-	-	TGTGCCAGCAGTGGGCGGGCGGCCACTGAAGCTTTCTTT	CASSGRAATEAFF
TRBV27	TRBJ2-7	TRBD2	-	TGTGCCAGCAGAGTAGCGGGAGGGCCTTACGAGCAGTACTTC	CASRVAGGPYEQYF
TRBV18	TRBJ1-5	TRBD1	-	TGTGCCAGCTTCTACCTCCTTACAGGGGGCGGTGGCAATCAGCCCCAGCATTTT	CASFYLLTGGGGNQPQHF
TRBV7-9	TRBJ2-2	TRBD1	-	TGTGCCAGCAGCTTTCGGACAGGGAACACCGGGGAGCTGTTTTTT	CASSFRTGNTGELFF
TRBV5-1	TRBJ1-1	-	-	TGCGCCAGCAGCTTGGAGCAGGGTATTATTAACACTGAAGCTTTCTTT	CASSLEQGIINTEAFF
TRBV5-6	TRBJ2-5	-	-	TGTGCCAGCAGCCGATCCGACCGGGAGCTAGGGCAAGAGACCCAGTACTTC	CASSRSDRELGQETQYF
TRBV6-5	TRBJ2-1	-	-	TGTGCCAGCAGTTACTCTGCGTTGACCTACAATGAGCAGTTCTTC	CASSYSALTYNEQFF
TRBV29-1	TRBJ1-3	TRBD1	-	TGCAGCGTTGAAATGGGGACAGGGAGCTCTGGAAACACCATATATTTT	CSVEMGTGSSGNTIYF
TRBV10-1	TRBJ2-2	-	-	TGCGCCAGCAGTGAGCGGCAGGGCTACCTTAACACCGGGGAGCTGTTTTTT	CASSERQGYLNTGELFF
TRBV7-8	TRBJ2-7	-	-	TGTGCCAGCAGCTCTGCCTACGAGCAGTACTTC	CASSSAYEQYF
TRBV4-2	TRBJ2-5	-	-	TGTGCCAGCAGCCAAGGTATCGTGGAGCTTGCGGAGGGAGGTGACCAAGAGACCCAGTACTTC	CASSQGIVELAEGGDQETQYF
TRBV7-9	TRBJ2-1	-	once	TGTGCCAGCCGGCCGGGACTGCCCAACAATGAGCAGTTCTTC	CASRPGLPNNEQFF
TRBV28	TRBJ1-5	-	-	TGTGCCAGCAGTTCCGGTTATAGCAATCAGCCCCAGCATTTT	CASSSGYSNQPQHF
TRBV30	TRBJ2-5	-	-	TGTGCCTGGAGTGTACAAGTTGAAGAGACCCAGTACTTC	CAWSVQVEETQYF
TRBV9	TRBJ1-1	-	-	TGTGCCAGCAGCGTAGGGAGCCCTGGGAACACTGAAGCTTTCTTT	CASSVGSPGNTEAFF
TRBV4-2	TRBJ2-2	TRBD2	few	TGTGCCAGCAGCCCTTCAGCGGGAGTTGACACCGGGGAGCTGTTTTTT	CASSPSAGVDTGELFF
TRBV5-4	TRBJ1-4	-	once	TGTGCCAGCAGCCCAAAAGAAAAACTGTTTTTT	CASSPKEKLFF
TRBV21-1	TRBJ1-5	-	-	TGTGCCAGCAGCAAAGGCCACAGGGATGGTCAGCCCCAGCATTTT	CASSKGHRDGQPQHF
TRBV6-5	TRBJ2-2	TRBD2	-	TGTGCCAGCAGTTACTCGAATAGCGGGGGGTCCGGGGAGCTGTTTTTT	CASSYSNSGGSGELFF
TRBV5-4	TRBJ1-2	TRBD1	-	TGTGCCAGCAGCTTGGGGACAGGGTTGGGGAACTATGGCTACACCTTC	CASSLGTGLGNYGYTF
TRBV4-1	TRBJ2-7	TRBD1	-	TGCGCCAGCAGCCAACCGAGGAGGGGACAGGCTCACTACGAGCAGTACTTC	CASSQPRRGQAHYEQYF
TRBV7-3	TRBJ2-2	TRBD2	-	TGTGCCAGCAGCCGGACTAGCGGGTCTCCCCTAAACACCGGGGAGCTGTTTTTT	CASSRTSGSPLNTGELFF